Listed here are 18 T cell receptor beta chains from one sample, sequenced in a study of graft-versus-host responses after intestinal transplantation (dated by TCRdb to the early 2020s). Library construction relied on the immunoSEQ multiplex PCR assay. TCRdb provides this immuneACCESS table in a form limited to in-frame rearrangements. Some clones are lacking; in checked studies, under half of them reflect an unresolved V gene, and why the rest are absent is not known. This sample holds about 90,000 clones; 82% were observed only once. The ten largest clonotypes hold 0.65% to 0.85% of the sample. Which antigens these TCRs recognize remains unknown. The intended sense of this specimen's time point label: cells obtained before transplantation from donor or recipient. The sequencing used unstimulated CD4+ T cells sorted from spleen or lymph node cells, collected before intestinal transplant. The receptors shown here come from a human donor who received an intestinal transplant.

The chain couples TRBV4-1 to TRBJ2-1; the D is unclear. The CDR3 covers 13 residues. V was pared by 8 bases and J by 12 bases, with 20 bases between. Germline lookup yields CDR1 MGHRA and CDR2 YSYEKL. The CDR3 DNA follows: TGCGCCAGCGCACGAGGAACCTCGGCATGGCAGTTCTTC. It specifies CASARGTSAWQFF.

This chain uses TRBV5-4 with TRBJ1-2; D may be TRBD1 (6 bases). Germline values: CDR1 SGHNT, CDR2 YYREEE (reference sequence). CDR3 length: 13 amino acids. Between the trimmed V and J ends, which lost 3 bases and 4 bases, there was a span of 10 bases. This CDR3 is CASSSRGAYGYTF. The CDR3, as DNA: TGTGCCAGCAGCTCGCGGGGGGCCTATGGCTACACCTTC.

The V and J genes are TRBV28 and TRBJ2-3; 10 positions agree with TRBD2. With 2 bases clipped from V and 12 bases from J, the junction kept 8 bases outside the gene matches. Germline lookup yields CDR1 MDHEN and CDR2 SYDVKM. This CDR3 comprises 14 residues. The CDR3 sequence is CASSLLAGAGRQYF. The DNA of the CDR3 is TGTGCCAGCAGTTTACTAGCGGGGGCTGGACGCCAGTATTTT.

This chain joins TRBV7-9 and TRBJ2-1; the match to TRBD2 covers 12 bases. The germline gives CDR1 SEHNR, CDR2 FQNEAQ (reference sequence). Trimming at V came to 2 bases and at J to 9 bases, leaving 5 bases not matched to a gene. The CDR3 is 15 amino acids. The CDR3 DNA sequence: TGTGCCAGCAGCTTACTAGCGGGGGGGCCGGGTGAGCAGTTCTTC. It is translated as CASSLLAGGPGEQFF. Based on the CDR3 plus reference TRBV7-9 and TRBJ2-1, the full variable domain is DTGVSQNPRHKITKRGQNVTFRCDPISEHNRLYWYRQTLGQGPEFLTYFQNEAQLEKSRLLSDRFSAERPKGSFSTLEIQRTEQGDSAMYLCASSLLAGGPGEQFFGPGTRLTVL.

A single count supports this clone. The gene calls are TRBV7-8 and TRBJ1-1, with TRBD1 identical over 7 bases. Germline trimming cut 5 bases from V and 1 base from J; bases unmatched to any gene: 4. From germline, CDR1 is SGHVS and CDR2 FQNEAQ. This CDR3 contains 14 residues. The CDR3 bases are TGTGCCAGCAGCCCTAACAGGGGGAACACTGAAGCTTTCTTT. Residues: CASSPNRGNTEAFF. Supplemented by reference TRBV7-8 and TRBJ1-1, the full variable domain reads GAGVSQSPRYKVAKRGQDVALRCDPISGHVSLFWYQQALGQGPEFLTYFQNEAQLDKSGLPSDRFFAERPEGSVSTLKIQRTQQEDSAVYLCASSPNRGNTEAFFGQGTRLTVV.

This clone showed up just once. The chain has TRBV7-9 and TRBJ2-1, with D possibly TRBD2 on 7 matching bases. Germline V gene data show CDR1 as SEHNR and CDR2 as FQNEAQ (reference sequence). Trimming removed 6 bases from V and 2 bases from J, with 23 bases in between. This CDR3 region has 18 residues. The DNA for the CDR3 is TGTGCCAGCAGTTTCCGGCGGGGGCTCCTAGAGGCCTACAATGAGCAGTTCTTC. It codes for CASSFRRGLLEAYNEQFF.

V usage is TRBV6-1 and J usage is TRBJ2-1; 7 bases agree with TRBD1. CDR1 MNHNS and CDR2 SASEGT come from the germline V gene. The CDR3 covers 15 residues. The V segment lost 5 bases and the J segment 3 bases; nucleotides outside the gene matches: 7. CDR3 bases: TGTGCCAGCAGTACCCAGACAGGGAACTACAATGAGCAGTTCTTC. Amino acid sequence: CASSTQTGNYNEQFF.

This sequence joins TRBV4-2 and TRBJ1-2; tentatively, D is TRBD1 (6 bases). Trimming stripped 4 bases from V and 4 bases from J, with 19 bases between. This CDR3 spans 16 amino acids. CDR1 is LGHNA, CDR2 YNFKEQ, per germline. The chain's CDR3 is CASSPTGTSGGYGYTF. The CDR3 nucleotides read TGTGCCAGCAGCCCAACCGGGACATCGGGTGGCTATGGCTACACCTTC.

The chain uses TRBV5-1 and TRBJ2-5; 7 positions agree with TRBD1. CDR3 length: 13 residues. The V gene's germline CDR1 is SGHRS and CDR2 YFSETQ. V was pared by 3 bases and J by 5 bases, with 4 bases of the junction left unmatched. CDR3 protein: CASSSTGWETQYF. CDR3 sequence (DNA): TGCGCCAGCAGCTCGACAGGGTGGGAGACCCAGTACTTC.

V gene TRBV5-1 combines with J gene TRBJ2-1, with 9 bases identical to TRBD2. V lost 3 bases to trimming and J lost 8 bases; unmatched junction nucleotides: 15. This CDR3 has 17 amino acids. From germline, CDR1 is SGHRS and CDR2 YFSETQ. The CDR3 coding sequence is TGCGCCAGCAGCTCCAACTCACGGCGGGGGGGCCGCGATGAGCAGTTCTTC. This encodes CASSSNSRRGGRDEQFF.

In its sample, this clone was seen a few times. The rearrangement links TRBV7-9 to TRBJ2-7, with TRBD1 matching over 10 bases. CDR3 length: 14 amino acids. V lost 3 bases to trimming and J lost 4 bases; unmatched junction nucleotides: 3. The germline gives CDR1 SEHNR, CDR2 FQNEAQ (reference sequence). CDR3: CASSFDRGRYEQYF. DNA for the CDR3: TGTGCCAGCAGCTTTGACAGGGGGCGTTACGAGCAGTACTTC.

This sequence joins TRBV5-4 and TRBJ1-1; the match to TRBD1 covers 7 bases. From germline, CDR1 is SGHNT and CDR2 YYREEE (reference sequence). This CDR3 comprises 16 residues. Germline trimming cut 1 base from V and 1 base from J; bases unmatched to any gene: 7. CDR3 sequence (DNA): TGTGCCAGCAGCTTGAGAGGGGGCTTAGGGAACACTGAAGCTTTCTTT. Translated, it gives CASSLRGGLGNTEAFF.

The chain combines TRBV18 with TRBJ1-1, with TRBD1 matching over 9 bases. This CDR3 comprises 14 residues. Germline values: CDR1 KGHSH, CDR2 LQKENI. V dropped 5 bases and J dropped 3; count of bases not matched to a gene: 4. The chain's CDR3 is CASSARTGDTEAFF. CDR3 nucleotide sequence: TGTGCCAGCTCAGCCCGGACAGGGGACACTGAAGCTTTCTTT.

The genes are TRBV5-1 and TRBJ2-3; 8 nucleotides match TRBD2. CDR1 SGHRS and CDR2 YFSETQ come from the germline V gene. Trimming at V came to 0 bases and at J to 0 bases, leaving 3 bases not matched to a gene. There are 16 residues in the CDR3. The CDR3 coding sequence is TGCGCCAGCAGCTTGGAAAGCGGGGGTAGCACAGATACGCAGTATTTT. It translates to CASSLESGGSTDTQYF.

This clone was recorded a few times. The chain has TRBV29-1 and TRBJ1-3, with D maybe TRBD1 (6 bases). Between the trimmed V and J ends, which lost 7 bases and 0 bases, there was a span of 16 bases. The CDR3 is made up of 15 amino acids. In germline, CDR1 is SQVTM, CDR2 ANQGSEA. In DNA, the CDR3 is TGCAGCGCCCTTGGGGGCAGCTCCTCTGGAAACACCATATATTTT. It codes for CSALGGSSSGNTIYF.

The chain is built from TRBV14 and TRBJ2-7, with D uncertain. The V gene lost 3 bases and the J gene lost 3 bases, with 12 bases spanning the gap. CDR1 is SGHDN and CDR2 is FVKESK in the germline V gene. This CDR3 region has 14 residues. CDR3 coding DNA: TGTGCCAGCAGCCAGGCTAGATATTTCTACGAGCAGTACTTC. As protein: CASSQARYFYEQYF.

This rearrangement joins TRBV4-1 to TRBJ2-7; D is perhaps TRBD2 (6 bases). The CDR3 covers 13 residues. V gave up 4 bases and J gave up 10 bases, with 17 bases separating them. Germline values: CDR1 MGHRA, CDR2 YSYEKL. CDR3 loop: CASSPGLSAIQYF. The CDR3 DNA reads as TGCGCCAGCAGCCCCGGACTATCAGCAATACAGTACTTC.

J is TRBJ2-5 and V is TRBV2; weak D call: TRBD2 (6 bases). Germline CDR1 reads SNHLY; CDR2 reads FYNNEI. The CDR3 covers 15 residues. Trimming took off 4 bases at V and 5 bases at J, with 17 bases between the two ends. CDR3 sequence: CASSAPGGARETQYF. The CDR3 bases are TGTGCCAGCAGTGCCCCTGGCGGGGCGAGGGAGACCCAGTACTTC.